This T cell receptor (beta chain) was captured in a study of Ad26.COV2.S vaccination and SARS-CoV-2 variants. Treatment given: around 19 received Ad26.COV2.S at low or high dose, single or two shots; about 5 received placebo; per-sample allocation not given. Following the first vaccine or placebo injection, samples were taken on day 63. The donor's status was that of an adult aged 18-55 years in Boston. Expression of Wuhan-strain SARS-CoV-2 spike came from the Ad26 vector that formed the vaccine. Sequenced by immunoSEQ multiplex PCR; TCRdb stores in-frame clones only, minus some. The sample lists 300,000 to 400,000 clones, roughly nine tenths occurring once. General study points: Among vaccine recipients, spike-specific TCR breadth exceeded that of placebo recipients. Breadth measured for non-spike TCRs was similar across vaccine and placebo recipients.

About this clone: The antigen remains undetermined.

Material: peripheral blood, obtained in a trial of Ad26.COV2.S vaccine versus placebo. This sequence was found in a person between 18 and 65 years old who received the Ad26.COV2.S COVID-19 vaccine or a placebo.

This chain's CDR3 is CASSLGVGSVSNQPQHF. The DNA of the CDR3 is TGTGCCAGCAGCTTAGGGGTGGGCAGCGTTAGCAATCAGCCCCAGCATTTT. The rearrangement links TRBV7-2 to TRBJ1-5; D remains unclear. The CDR3 runs to 17 residues. Trimming left V 1 base short and J 0 bases short, with 13 bases between. CDR1 SGHTA and CDR2 FQGNSA come from the germline V gene.